The 19 T cell receptor beta chains in this list originate from one sample, sequenced in a study of metastatic and nonmetastatic thyroid tumors. TCRdb re-clonotyped the PCR reads via MiXCR. The data show about 40,000 clones, with 9.5% to 12% seen just once and roughly 23% held by the top ten. Each patient came to thyroid surgery without any prior treatment (of any kind). Source material: blood. These receptors were obtained from a female donor with papillary thyroid cancer or a benign thyroid nodule (not recorded which). Some clones in this sample may be carry-over from other donors' samples.

With respect to this clone: The junction and the germline gene differ at one end; a read error may be behind it. The chain employs TRBV6-5 and TRBJ2-7, with 9 bases aligning to TRBD2. This CDR3 is 15 amino acids long. Germline V lookup: CDR1 MNHEY, CDR2 SVGAGI. Written as DNA, the CDR3 is TGTGCCAGCAGTCTACCCGGGACTAGCACCTACGAGCATTACTTC. This gives the protein CASSLPGTSTYEHYF.

This clone occurred a few times. V and J are TRBV6-1 and TRBJ1-6; D call uncertain. This CDR3 comprises 12 residues. Trimming removed 3 bases from V and 8 bases from J, with 5 bases in between. Germline V CDR1 and CDR2: MNHNS, SASEGT. Written as DNA, the CDR3 is TGTGCCAGCAGTGACCGATATTCACCCCTCCACTTT. Amino acid sequence: CASSDRYSPLHF.

This clone appeared many times. The rearrangement joins TRBV5-6 to TRBJ1-2, with D hard to call. Trimming shortened V by 2 bases and J by 4 bases, and 12 bases separated the two germline ends. The CDR3 loop spans 14 amino acids. Germline V lookup: CDR1 SGHDT, CDR2 YYEEEE. The CDR3 DNA reads TGTGCCAGCAGCTTATCCCTCCCTCCCTATGGCTACACCTTC. Its protein is CASSLSLPPYGYTF.

Ten or more counts support this clone. The chain employs TRBV28 and TRBJ2-3; perhaps TRBD2 as D (5 bases). V lost 2 bases, J lost 3 bases, and 12 bases lay in between. The CDR3 extends over 15 amino acids. Germline CDR1 reads MDHEN; CDR2 reads SYDVKM. CDR3 bases: TGTGCCAGCAGTTTAAGCGGCTTGGGGACAGATACGCAGTATTTT. Protein sequence: CASSLSGLGTDTQYF.

The chain carries TRBV20-1 and TRBJ2-7, with 10 nucleotides matching TRBD1. Germline V lookup: CDR1 DFQATT, CDR2 SNEGSKA (reference sequence). This CDR3 region has 13 residues. J gave up 4 bases and V 6 bases, and 6 bases lay outside the gene matches. CDR3 sequence: CSASWDRGYEQYF. The CDR3 DNA follows: TGCAGTGCCTCCTGGGACAGGGGTTACGAGCAGTACTTC.

This clone was observed a few times. A much bigger clone sits one base away, suggesting this may be a read error. The V and J genes are TRBV10-3 and TRBJ1-2; no reliable D call. Germline CDR1 and CDR2: ENHRY and SYGVKD. The CDR3 runs to 12 residues. The V end was cut by 3 bases, the J end by 9 bases, with 11 bases between. This CDR3 is CAISDARRCYTF. DNA for the CDR3: TGTGCCATCAGTGACGCCAGAAGGTGCTACACCTTC.

This clone has more than one count but fewer than ten. The final CDR3 position lacks the conserved phenylalanine or tryptophan, pointing to a likely read error. Because the CDR3's place on the DNA is in doubt, the DNA is left out and the CDR3 is given as listed by TCRdb. The V gene is TRBV14, the J gene TRBJ2-1. The CDR3 has 9 amino acids, counting both end residues. CDR1 is SGHDN and CDR2 is FVKESK in the germline V gene. The chain's CDR3 is CASSQHSSL.

The gene calls are TRBV7-8 and TRBJ2-7, with 8 bases identical to TRBD1. Losses at the gene ends were 5 bases for V and 5 bases for J; bases not matched to a gene: 14. Germline V gene lookup returns CDR1 SGHVS and CDR2 FQNEAQ. The CDR3 is 16 amino acids. CDR3 nucleotide sequence: TGTGCCAGCAGCCCCCACCCGGGACAGGTGGCTCACGAGCAGTACTTC. Translation: CASSPHPGQVAHEQYF.

This clone was seen repeatedly, ten times or more. The V and J genes are TRBV29-1 and TRBJ1-2; D gene uncertain. The V end lost 0 bases, the J end lost 7 bases, and 9 bases lay between the germline ends. Germline V gives CDR1 SQVTM, CDR2 ANQGSEA. The CDR3 length is 12 residues. Written as DNA, the CDR3 is TGCAGCGTTGAAGATCGCCCACTTGGCTACACCTTC. It codes for CSVEDRPLGYTF.

This clone appeared many times. The rearrangement uses TRBV20-1 and TRBJ1-2; D gene unclear. V lost 3 bases and J 8 bases, leaving 16 bases between the germline ends. CDR1 is DFQATT and CDR2 is SNEGSKA in the germline V gene (reference sequence). The CDR3 loop spans 13 amino acids. CDR3 DNA: TGCAGTGCTAGTAAGGGAAACTCCGAGGGCTACACCTTC. This translates into CSASKGNSEGYTF.

This clone was detected ten times or more. The chain couples TRBV9 to TRBJ2-3; 8 nucleotides line up with TRBD2. The CDR3 contains 13 residues. Germline V CDR1 and CDR2: SGDLS, YYNGEE. V was clipped by 0 bases and J by 10 bases; unmatched bases: 4. DNA of the CDR3: TGTGCCAGCAGCGTAGCTCCACTAGCGGCGCAGTATTTT. Translating it yields CASSVAPLAAQYF.

About this clone: In this CDR3 the conserved last residue, phenylalanine or tryptophan, is missing, so a read error is likely. The rearrangement uses TRBV27 and TRBJ1-5; maybe TRBD1 (6 bases). Between the trimmed V and J ends, which lost 9 bases and 6 bases, there was a span of 18 bases. The CDR3 loop spans 14 amino acids. From germline, CDR1 is MNHEY and CDR2 SMNVEV (reference sequence). CDR3 amino acids: CASASRGRTQPQHS. CDR3 nucleotide sequence: TGTGCCAGTGCATCGCGGGGGCGCACTCAGCCCCAGCATTCT.

This clone was seen many times. This sequence joins TRBV7-3 and TRBJ2-1; perhaps TRBD1 as D (6 bases). The length of the CDR3 is 13 residues. V lost 4 bases and J 4 bases, leaving 8 bases between the germline ends. Per the germline V gene, CDR1 is SGHTA and CDR2 is FQGTGA. The CDR3: CASSSGQYNEQFF. CDR3 nucleotide sequence: TGTGCCAGCAGCTCAGGACAGTACAATGAGCAGTTCTTC.

This clone has at least ten counts. CDR3 DNA: TGTGCCAGCAGTGATAGGGACGGCACAGATACGCAGTATTTT. It is translated as CASSDRDGTDTQYF. The chain links TRBV25-1 to TRBJ2-3; D tentatively reads TRBD1 or TRBD2 (5 bases each). V was trimmed by 3 bases and J by 1 base, leaving 8 bases between them. Germline-derived CDR1 and CDR2 are MGHDK and SYGVNS. This CDR3 region has 14 residues.

This clone was seen repeatedly, ten times or more. The chain uses TRBV20-1 and TRBJ2-5, with TRBD2 identical over 14 bases. This CDR3 contains 15 residues. The V and J ends lost 5 bases and 4 bases, in that order; junction bases with no gene match: 6. Germline V lookup: CDR1 DFQATT, CDR2 SNEGSKA (reference sequence). The DNA of the CDR3 is TGCAGTGCTTTCATCGGGACTAGCGGGAGAGAGACCCAGTACTTC. It specifies CSAFIGTSGRETQYF.

This clone was observed at least ten times. The chain carries TRBV9 and TRBJ1-2, with no clear D. V dropped 3 bases and J dropped 4 bases, with 13 bases sitting between them. Germline V CDR1 and CDR2: SGDLS, YYNGEE. This CDR3 is 14 amino acids long. The CDR3 coding sequence is TGTGCCAGCAGCGCGAACGGACGGACCTATGGCTACACCTTC. It yields the protein CASSANGRTYGYTF.

Relative to its sample, this clone is medium-sized. The chain uses TRBV19 and TRBJ2-1, with TRBD2 matching over 10 bases. Per germline, CDR1 LNHDA and CDR2 SQIVND (reference sequence). The CDR3 has 15 residues. The J segment lost 2 bases and the V segment lost 3 bases, leaving 1 base of the junction unmatched. The CDR3 reads CASSMGLATYNEQFF. In nucleotides, the CDR3 is TGTGCCAGTAGTATGGGACTAGCGACCTACAATGAGCAGTTCTTC.

This clone was counted many times. The chain recombines TRBV9 with TRBJ2-7, with a weak D call TRBD2 (7 bases). The CDR3 runs 13 residues. CDR1 is SGDLS, CDR2 YYNGEE, per germline. V shed 3 bases and J shed 5 bases, with 12 bases lying between them. The CDR3 DNA sequence: TGTGCCAGCAGCGGGGGGGGCGGGGACGAGCAGTACTTC. Residues: CASSGGGGDEQYF.

This clone was seen ten or more times. The chain couples TRBV11-2 to TRBJ2-1; no clear D gene. V was trimmed by 5 bases and J by 3 bases, leaving 11 bases between them. Germline V gene data show CDR1 as SGHAT and CDR2 as FQNNGV. This CDR3 contains 14 residues. CDR3 DNA sequence: TGTGCCAGCAGCCAAGAAGGGTTCTACAATGAGCAGTTCTTC. Its protein is CASSQEGFYNEQFF.